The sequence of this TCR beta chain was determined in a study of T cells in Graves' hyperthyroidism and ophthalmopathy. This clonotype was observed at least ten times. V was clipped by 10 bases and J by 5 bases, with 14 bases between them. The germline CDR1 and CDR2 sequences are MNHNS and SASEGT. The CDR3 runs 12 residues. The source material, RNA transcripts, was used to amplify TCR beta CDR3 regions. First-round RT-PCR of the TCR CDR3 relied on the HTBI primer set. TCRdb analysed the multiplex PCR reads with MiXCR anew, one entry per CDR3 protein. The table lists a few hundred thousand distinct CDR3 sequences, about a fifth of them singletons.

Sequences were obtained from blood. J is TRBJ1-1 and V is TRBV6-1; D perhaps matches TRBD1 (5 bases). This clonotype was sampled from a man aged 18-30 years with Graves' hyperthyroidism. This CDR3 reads CATTGRGTEAFF. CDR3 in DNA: TGTGCCACCACGGGGAGGGGAACTGAAGCTTTCTTT.